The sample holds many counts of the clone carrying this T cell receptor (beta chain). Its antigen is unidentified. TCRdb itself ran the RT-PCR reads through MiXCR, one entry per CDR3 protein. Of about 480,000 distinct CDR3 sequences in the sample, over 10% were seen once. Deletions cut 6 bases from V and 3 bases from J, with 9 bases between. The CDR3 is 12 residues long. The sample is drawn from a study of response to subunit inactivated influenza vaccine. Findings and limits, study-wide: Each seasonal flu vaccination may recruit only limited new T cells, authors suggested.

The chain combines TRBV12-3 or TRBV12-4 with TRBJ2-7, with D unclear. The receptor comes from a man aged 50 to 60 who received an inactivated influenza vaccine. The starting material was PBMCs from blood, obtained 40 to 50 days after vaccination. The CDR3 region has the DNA TGTGCCAGCAGACGTACAAACTACGAGCAGTACTTC. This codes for CASRRTNYEQYF.